The 15 T cell receptor beta chains in this list originate from one sample, sequenced in a study of response to subunit inactivated influenza vaccine. Each CDR3 protein gets one entry after TCRdb re-called the RT-PCR reads with MiXCR. The table lists roughly 290,000 distinct CDR3 sequences, 21% of them singletons, with about a tenth in the top ten. Here the sequenced sample was PBMCs from blood, taken approximately 20 months after vaccination. The receptors here all came from a man aged 45-69 years who received an inactivated influenza vaccine.

The chain combines TRBV19 with TRBJ1-1; the match to TRBD1 covers 9 bases. Per germline, CDR1 LNHDA and CDR2 SQIVND (reference sequence). The CDR3 runs to 16 residues. J was trimmed by 4 bases and V by 5 bases; bases with no gene match: 11. CDR3: CASSPRTGEVGTEAFF. Here the CDR3 DNA reads TGTGCCAGTAGTCCGAGGACAGGGGAGGTTGGCACTGAAGCTTTCTTT. Full variable domain (missing parts from reference TRBV19 and TRBJ1-1): DGGITQSPKYLFRKEGQNVTLSCEQNLNHDAMYWYRQDPGQGLRLIYYSQIVNDFQKGDIAEGYSVSREKKESFPLTVTSAQKNPTAFYLCASSPRTGEVGTEAFFGQGTRLTVV.

Notes on this clonotype: A read error may account for a junction end that differs from germline. The gene calls are TRBV11-2 and TRBJ2-3; D gene unclear. This CDR3 is built from 12 residues. Germline V lookup: CDR1 SGHAT, CDR2 FQNNGV. CDR3 protein: CASSLFTDRQYF. The CDR3 region has the DNA TGTGCCAGCAGCTTATTTACAGATAGGCAGTATTTT.

The sample holds a few counts of this clonotype. This chain joins TRBV4-3 and TRBJ2-5; D not resolved. Germline assignment: CDR1 LGHNA and CDR2 YSLEER. The V end was cut by 1 base, the J end by 0 bases, with 9 bases between. This CDR3 contains 15 residues. CDR3 sequence (DNA): TGCGCCAGCAGCCAAGGCGCGGCAGACCAAGAGACCCAGTACTTC. It yields the protein CASSQGAADQETQYF.

The rearrangement joins TRBV7-8 to TRBJ2-5; D gene uncertain. Germline CDR1 reads SGHVS; CDR2 reads FQNEAQ. Trimming stripped 4 bases from V and 5 bases from J, with 20 bases between. This CDR3 has 16 amino acids. The CDR3 DNA is TGTGCCAGCAGCTACCAGACATCGCTGGGTCGCGAGACCCAGTACTTC. Translated: CASSYQTSLGRETQYF.

The J gene is TRBJ2-5, the V gene TRBV5-1; perhaps TRBD2 as D (6 bases). This CDR3 has 14 amino acids. Trimming stripped 0 bases from V and 4 bases from J, with 10 bases between. Per germline, CDR1 SGHRS and CDR2 YFSETQ. DNA of the CDR3: TGCGCCAGCAGCTTGGAGGTCGGGGGAGAGACCCAGTACTTC. Amino acids: CASSLEVGGETQYF.

This sequence joins TRBV4-1 and TRBJ1-1; D unclear. V dropped 4 bases and J dropped 6 bases, with 12 bases sitting between them. CDR3 length: 13 residues. Germline-derived CDR1 and CDR2 are MGHRA and YSYEKL. The chain's CDR3 is CASSPLRGAEAFF. In DNA, the CDR3 is TGCGCCAGCAGCCCCCTCCGCGGTGCTGAAGCTTTCTTT.

The chain employs TRBV9 and TRBJ1-3; tentative D call: TRBD1 (5 bases). Looked up from germline, CDR1 is SGDLS and CDR2 is YYNGEE. The CDR3 totals 16 residues. The germline V and J ends were trimmed by 3 bases and 0 bases, with 13 bases remaining between them. CDR3 amino acids: CASSAPGLNSGNTIYF. For the CDR3, the DNA is TGTGCCAGCAGCGCACCGGGACTTAACTCTGGAAACACCATATATTTT.

J is TRBJ2-1 and V is TRBV7-2; D remains unclear. This CDR3 spans 13 amino acids. Germline CDR1 is SGHTA and CDR2 is FQGNSA. Trimming left V 2 bases short and J 2 bases short, with 4 bases between. CDR3 region: CASSLRPYNEQFF. CDR3 bases: TGTGCCAGCAGCTTAAGGCCCTACAATGAGCAGTTCTTC.

This clonotype has a handful of counts. The rearrangement uses TRBV19 and TRBJ2-7; no firm D call. The CDR3 contains 15 residues. Trimming stripped 3 bases from V and 4 bases from J, with 16 bases between. CDR1 and CDR2 (germline): LNHDA, SQIVND (reference sequence). CDR3: CASSIQPRVAYEQYF. CDR3 in DNA: TGTGCCAGTAGTATTCAACCCCGGGTCGCGTACGAGCAGTACTTC. The full variable domain, completed using reference TRBV19 and TRBJ2-7, is DGGITQSPKYLFRKEGQNVTLSCEQNLNHDAMYWYRQDPGQGLRLIYYSQIVNDFQKGDIAEGYSVSREKKESFPLTVTSAQKNPTAFYLCASSIQPRVAYEQYFGPGTRLTVT.

Only a few counts were recorded for this clonotype. The chain couples TRBV20-1 to TRBJ1-2, with unresolved D. V was pared by 6 bases and J by 0 bases, with 17 bases between. The CDR3 covers 15 residues. Germline CDR1 and CDR2: DFQATT and SNEGSKA (reference sequence). As DNA, the CDR3 is TGCAGTGCCCTTCCCGGGCCTAATTCTAACTATGGCTACACCTTC. As protein: CSALPGPNSNYGYTF.

V gene TRBV20-1 combines with J gene TRBJ2-2; D may be TRBD2 (5 bases). The V end lost 2 bases, the J end lost 0 bases, and 7 bases lay between the germline ends. The germline gives CDR1 DFQATT, CDR2 SNEGSKA (reference sequence). The CDR3 length is 14 residues. Here the CDR3 reads CSARRTANTGELFF. CDR3 bases: TGCAGTGCTAGAAGGACTGCGAACACCGGGGAGCTGTTTTTT.

The V gene is TRBV27, the J gene TRBJ2-7; a possible D gene is TRBD1 (5 bases). The V end was cut by 5 bases, the J end by 6 bases, with 20 bases between. The germline gives CDR1 MNHEY, CDR2 SMNVEV (reference sequence). The CDR3 has 15 amino acids. This CDR3 is CASSPTRRGIFEQYF. In DNA form, the CDR3 reads TGTGCCAGCAGTCCCACGCGAAGGGGCATTTTCGAGCAGTACTTC.

The chain links TRBV15 to TRBJ2-2; D call uncertain. The CDR3 loop spans 17 amino acids. CDR1 and CDR2 (germline): LNHNV, YYDKDF (reference sequence). Between the trimmed V and J ends, which lost 0 bases and 7 bases, there was a span of 18 bases. For the CDR3, the DNA is TGTGCCACCAGCAGAGATCCGGGCCTCAAGGAAGGCGGGGAGCTGTTTTTT. Protein sequence: CATSRDPGLKEGGELFF.

The rearrangement joins TRBV25-1 to TRBJ1-5; no clear D. This CDR3 region has 13 residues. V lost 3 bases and J 5 bases, leaving 8 bases between the germline ends. Looked up from germline, CDR1 is MGHDK and CDR2 is SYGVNS. CDR3 region: CASSDRIDQPQHF. The CDR3, as DNA: TGTGCCAGCAGTGACCGGATCGATCAGCCCCAGCATTTT.

The chain has TRBV21-1 and TRBJ1-2. TRBV21-1 is a recognized pseudogene. The CDR3 is 12 residues long. The CDR3 region is CASSRTRDGYTF. CDR3 in DNA: TGTGCCAGCAGCAGGACCCGAGATGGCTACACCTTC.